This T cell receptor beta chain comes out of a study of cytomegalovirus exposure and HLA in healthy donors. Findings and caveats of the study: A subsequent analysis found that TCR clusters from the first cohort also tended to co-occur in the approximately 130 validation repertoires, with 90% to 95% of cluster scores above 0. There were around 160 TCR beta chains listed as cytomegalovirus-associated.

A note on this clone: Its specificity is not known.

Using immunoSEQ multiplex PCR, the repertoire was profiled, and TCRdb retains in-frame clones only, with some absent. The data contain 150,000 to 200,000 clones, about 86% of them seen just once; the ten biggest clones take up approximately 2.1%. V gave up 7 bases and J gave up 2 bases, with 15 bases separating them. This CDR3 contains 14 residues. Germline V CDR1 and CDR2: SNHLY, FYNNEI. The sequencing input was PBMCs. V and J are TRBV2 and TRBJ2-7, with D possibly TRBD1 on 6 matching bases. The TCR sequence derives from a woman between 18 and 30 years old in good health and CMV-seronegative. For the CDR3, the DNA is TGTGCCAGCACCCCCTCGGACAGCCCCTACGAGCAGTACTTC. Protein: CASTPSDSPYEQYF.